The clone carrying this T cell receptor (beta chain) was observed at least ten times. What it binds is unknown. Patients included in sequencing had previously demonstrated CD8+CD57+ cell expansion by flow cytometry. When blood sampling took place, the patients had received no therapy. The data originate from a study of CD8+CD57+ T cells in acquired aplastic anemia. Study information: Each DNA sample taken from sorted CD4+ and CD8+ cells came to 3 to 4 ug on average. The study's findings and limits: Patients and controls shared some 30 CD8+ CDR3 sequences, highly expressed in patients. CD8+ Simpson's diversity did not differ significantly between patients and controls.

From germline, CDR1 is LGHDT and CDR2 YNNKEL (reference sequence). The length of the CDR3 is 15 residues. Trimming shortened V by 0 bases and J by 3 bases, and 10 bases separated the two germline ends. TCR beta VDJ and CDR3 were profiled, and genomic DNA was the template. Each CDR3 protein gets one entry after TCRdb re-called the reads with MiXCR. Among about 160,000 distinct CDR3 sequences listed, less than 50% were seen once. Source material: sorted CD4+, CD8+, or CD8+CD57+ T cells (not recorded which) from PBMCs. The rearrangement links TRBV3-1 to TRBJ2-3; D is unclear. The TCR originated in a human donor with aplastic anemia. The CDR3 is CASSQDATVTDTQYF. CDR3 nucleotide sequence: TGTGCCAGCAGCCAAGATGCCACGGTGACAGATACGCAGTATTTT.